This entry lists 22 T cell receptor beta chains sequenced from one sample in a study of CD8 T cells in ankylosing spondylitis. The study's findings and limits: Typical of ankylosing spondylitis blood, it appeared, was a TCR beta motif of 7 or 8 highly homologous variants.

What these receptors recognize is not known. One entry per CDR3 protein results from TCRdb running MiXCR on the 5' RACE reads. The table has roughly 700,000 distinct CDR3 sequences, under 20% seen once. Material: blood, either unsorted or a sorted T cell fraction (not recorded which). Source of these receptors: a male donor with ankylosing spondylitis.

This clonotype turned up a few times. The CDR3 loop is CASSLAQGYSNTEAFF. The CDR3 nucleotides read TGTGCCAGCAGCTTGGCCCAAGGCTATTCGAACACTGAAGCTTTCTTT. The J gene is TRBJ1-1, the V gene TRBV5-5; no clear D gene. With 0 bases removed from V and 1 base from J, the gap between germline ends came to 13 bases. The germline V gene has CDR1 SGHKS and CDR2 YYEKEE (reference sequence). The CDR3 consists of 16 residues.

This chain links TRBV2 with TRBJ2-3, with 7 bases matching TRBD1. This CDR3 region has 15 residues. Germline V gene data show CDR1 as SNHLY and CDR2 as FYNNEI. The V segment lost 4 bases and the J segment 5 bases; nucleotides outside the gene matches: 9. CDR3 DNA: TGTGCCAGCAGTGCCGGGACAGAGTTTGGAGATACGCAGTATTTT. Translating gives CASSAGTEFGDTQYF. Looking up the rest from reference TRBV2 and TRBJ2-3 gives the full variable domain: EPEVTQTPSHQVTQMGQEVILRCVPISNHLYFYWYRQILGQKVEFLVSFYNNEISEKSEIFDDQFSVERPDGSNFTLKIRSTKLEDSAMYFCASSAGTEFGDTQYFGPGTRLTVL.

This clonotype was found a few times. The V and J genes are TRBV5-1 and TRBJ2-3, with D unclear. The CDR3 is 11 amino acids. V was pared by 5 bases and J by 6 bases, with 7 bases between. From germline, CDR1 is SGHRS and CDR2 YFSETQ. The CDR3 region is CASRLQDTQYF. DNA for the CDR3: TGCGCCAGCAGACTCCAGGATACGCAGTATTTT.

The CDR3 spells CATSGPLGTDTQYF. The CDR3 DNA reads as TGTGCCACCAGTGGCCCCCTTGGCACAGATACGCAGTATTTT. This chain joins TRBV24-1 and TRBJ2-3; D is ambiguous. CDR3 length equals 14 residues. The V end was cut by 5 bases, the J end by 1 base, with 9 bases between. The V gene's germline CDR1 is KGHDR and CDR2 SFDVKD.

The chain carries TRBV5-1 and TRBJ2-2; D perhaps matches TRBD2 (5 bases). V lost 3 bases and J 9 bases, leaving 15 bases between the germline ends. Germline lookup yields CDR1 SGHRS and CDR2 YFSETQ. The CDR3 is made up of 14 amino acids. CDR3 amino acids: CASSSDPSGRELFF. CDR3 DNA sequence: TGCGCCAGCAGCTCGGACCCCTCGGGGAGGGAGCTGTTTTTT.

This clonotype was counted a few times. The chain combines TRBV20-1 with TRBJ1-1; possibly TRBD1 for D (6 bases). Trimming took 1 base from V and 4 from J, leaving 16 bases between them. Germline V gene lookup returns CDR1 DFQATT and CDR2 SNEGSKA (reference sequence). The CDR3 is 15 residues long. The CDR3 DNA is TGCAGTGCTAGAGGTGGATGGGGGGCGCGCACTGAAGCTTTCTTT. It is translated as CSARGGWGARTEAFF.

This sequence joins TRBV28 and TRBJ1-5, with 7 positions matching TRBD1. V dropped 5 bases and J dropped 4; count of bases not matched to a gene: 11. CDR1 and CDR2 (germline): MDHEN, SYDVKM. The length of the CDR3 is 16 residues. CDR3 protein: CASSASTGFRNQPQHF. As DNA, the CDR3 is TGTGCCAGCAGTGCCTCGACAGGGTTCCGGAATCAGCCCCAGCATTTT.

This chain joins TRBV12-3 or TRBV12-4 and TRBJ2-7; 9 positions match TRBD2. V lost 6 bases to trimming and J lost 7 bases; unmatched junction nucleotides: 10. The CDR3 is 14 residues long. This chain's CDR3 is CASRAGTSRGEQYF. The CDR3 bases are TGTGCCAGCAGGGCCGGGACTAGCAGAGGGGAGCAGTACTTC.

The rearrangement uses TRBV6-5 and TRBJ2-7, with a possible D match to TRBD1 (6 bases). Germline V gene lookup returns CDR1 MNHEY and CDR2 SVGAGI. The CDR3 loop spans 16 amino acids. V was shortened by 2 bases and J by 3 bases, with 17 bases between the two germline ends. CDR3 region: CASSYTASGALYEQYF. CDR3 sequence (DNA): TGTGCCAGCAGTTACACCGCCTCAGGGGCCCTCTACGAGCAGTACTTC.

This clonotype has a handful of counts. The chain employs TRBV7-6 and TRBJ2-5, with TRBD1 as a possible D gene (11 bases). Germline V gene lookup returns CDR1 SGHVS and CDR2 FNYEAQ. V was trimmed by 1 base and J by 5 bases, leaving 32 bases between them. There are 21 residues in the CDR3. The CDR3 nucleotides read TGTGCCAGCAGCTTAGGGACAGGGGGCCCTTCCCTAGCGGGAGTTCTGGAGACCCAGTACTTC. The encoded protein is CASSLGTGGPSLAGVLETQYF.

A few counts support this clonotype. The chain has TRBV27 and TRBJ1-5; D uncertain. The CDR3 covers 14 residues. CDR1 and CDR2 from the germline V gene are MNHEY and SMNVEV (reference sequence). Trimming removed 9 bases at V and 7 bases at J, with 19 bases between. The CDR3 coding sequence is TGTGCCAGTAGTCCGGGTGGGGTCGGCCAGCCCCAGCATTTT. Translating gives CASSPGGVGQPQHF.

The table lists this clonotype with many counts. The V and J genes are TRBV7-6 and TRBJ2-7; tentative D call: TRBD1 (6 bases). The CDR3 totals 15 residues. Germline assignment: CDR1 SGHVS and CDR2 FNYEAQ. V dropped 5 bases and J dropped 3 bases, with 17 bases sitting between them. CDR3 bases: TGTGCCAGCAGCCTAGAGGCAGGGGAAATCTACGAGCAGTACTTC. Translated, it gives CASSLEAGEIYEQYF.

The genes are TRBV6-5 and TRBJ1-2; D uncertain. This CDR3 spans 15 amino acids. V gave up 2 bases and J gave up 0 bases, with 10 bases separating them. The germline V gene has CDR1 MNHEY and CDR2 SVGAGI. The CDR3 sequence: CASSYGSLTNYGYTF. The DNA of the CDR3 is TGTGCCAGCAGTTACGGGAGCTTAACTAACTATGGCTACACCTTC.

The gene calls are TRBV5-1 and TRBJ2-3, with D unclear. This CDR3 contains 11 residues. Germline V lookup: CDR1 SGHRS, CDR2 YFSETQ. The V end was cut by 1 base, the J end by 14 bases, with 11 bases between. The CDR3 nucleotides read TGCGCCAGCAGCTTGTTTGGCGTCTGGTATTTT. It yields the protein CASSLFGVWYF.

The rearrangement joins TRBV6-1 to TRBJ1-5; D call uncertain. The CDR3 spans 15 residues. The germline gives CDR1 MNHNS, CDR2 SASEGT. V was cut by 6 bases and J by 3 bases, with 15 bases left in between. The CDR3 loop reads CASSPPTLPNQPQHF. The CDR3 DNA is TGTGCCAGCAGCCCTCCTACCCTTCCCAATCAGCCCCAGCATTTT.

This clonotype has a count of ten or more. The CDR3 nucleotides are TGCGCCAGCAGCCCAGACAGGAGCTCCTACAATGAGCAGTTCTTC. Amino acid sequence: CASSPDRSSYNEQFF. The chain uses TRBV4-1 and TRBJ2-1; a weak D match, TRBD1 (6 bases). This CDR3 contains 15 residues. The germline V and J ends were trimmed by 4 bases and 0 bases, with 10 bases remaining between them. Per the germline V gene, CDR1 is MGHRA and CDR2 is YSYEKL.

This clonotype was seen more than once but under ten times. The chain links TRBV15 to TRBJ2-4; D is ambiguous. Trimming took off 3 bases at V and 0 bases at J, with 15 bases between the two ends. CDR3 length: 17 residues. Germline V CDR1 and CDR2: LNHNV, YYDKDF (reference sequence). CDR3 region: CATSRHSTILAKNIQYF. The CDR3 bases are TGTGCCACCAGCAGGCACAGTACGATCTTAGCCAAAAACATTCAGTACTTC. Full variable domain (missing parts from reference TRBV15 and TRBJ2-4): DAMVIQNPRYQVTQFGKPVTLSCSQTLNHNVMYWYQQKSSQAPKLLFHYYDKDFNNEADTPDNFQSRRPNTSFCFLDIRSPGLGDTAMYLCATSRHSTILAKNIQYFGAGTRLSVL.

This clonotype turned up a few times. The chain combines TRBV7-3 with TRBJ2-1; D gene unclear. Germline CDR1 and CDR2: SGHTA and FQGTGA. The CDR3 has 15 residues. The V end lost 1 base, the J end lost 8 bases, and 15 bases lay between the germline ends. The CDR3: CASSLNRGFGDEQFF. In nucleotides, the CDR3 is TGTGCCAGCAGCTTAAACCGAGGATTCGGCGATGAGCAGTTCTTC.

CDR3 amino acids: CSARDVAGGPHEQFF. The CDR3 DNA follows: TGCAGTGCTAGAGACGTAGCGGGAGGTCCCCATGAGCAGTTCTTC. The chain links TRBV20-1 to TRBJ2-1; 10 bases fit TRBD2. J lost 8 bases, V lost 0 bases, and 7 bases had no gene match. CDR1 is DFQATT, CDR2 SNEGSKA, per germline (reference sequence). The CDR3 has 15 residues.

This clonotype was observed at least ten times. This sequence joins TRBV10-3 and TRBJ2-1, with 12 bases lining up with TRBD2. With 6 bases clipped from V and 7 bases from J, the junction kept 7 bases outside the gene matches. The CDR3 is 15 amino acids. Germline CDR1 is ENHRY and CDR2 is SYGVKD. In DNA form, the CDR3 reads TGTGCCATCAGGGGCCTAGCGGGAGGGTTAAATGAGCAGTTCTTC. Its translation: CAIRGLAGGLNEQFF.

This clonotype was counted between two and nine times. As DNA, the CDR3 is TGTGCCAGCAGTTACTTCCGGGGGAGCACAGATACGCAGTATTTT. Encoded protein: CASSYFRGSTDTQYF. The chain employs TRBV6-5 and TRBJ2-3, with a weak D call TRBD2 (6 bases). The CDR3 consists of 15 residues. Trimming stripped 1 base from V and 0 bases from J, with 8 bases between. From germline, CDR1 is MNHEY and CDR2 SVGAGI.

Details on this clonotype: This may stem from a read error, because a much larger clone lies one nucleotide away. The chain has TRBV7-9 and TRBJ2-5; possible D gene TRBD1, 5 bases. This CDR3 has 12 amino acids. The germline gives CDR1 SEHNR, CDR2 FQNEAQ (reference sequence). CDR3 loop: CATSLRQETQYF. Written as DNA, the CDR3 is TGTGCCACCAGCTTACGACAGGAGACCCAGTACTTC.